This TCR beta chain was recovered during a study of cytomegalovirus exposure and HLA in healthy donors. Study summary: T cells numbering about 200 million yielded some 120 million unique TCR beta sequences in an earlier analysis. There were several hundred genotyped donors. Of these, about 81% fell in the genetic ancestry cluster associated with self-reported Caucasian donors. Findings and caveats of the study: One variant, a missense change in DCLRE1C, was linked in a later analysis to TCR beta V- and J-gene trimming. Certain indistinguishable V segments, among them TRBV6-2 and TRBV6-3, were excluded.

PCR primers comprised 60 Vbeta and 13 Jbeta primers. Produced via immunoSEQ multiplex PCR; TCRdb's table is partial and in-frame only. The sample records over 100,000 clones, roughly 78% being singletons. For this clone: Its antigen is as yet unknown.

Germline CDR1 is MNHEY and CDR2 is SVGAGI. The CDR3 covers 15 residues. V lost 10 bases to trimming and J lost 4 bases; unmatched junction nucleotides: 12. This receptor was taken from a woman in her twenties or thirties in good health and CMV-seropositive. The sequenced sample consisted of PBMCs. This chain links TRBV6-5 with TRBJ1-3; 8 bases agree with TRBD1. The CDR3 here is CAILRTGQVGNTIYF. The CDR3 DNA is TGTGCCATACTTCGGACAGGGCAGGTCGGAAACACCATATATTTT.